These T cell receptor beta chains were read from a single sample in a study of PD-1 blockade in classical Hodgkin lymphoma. The data were produced by immunoSEQ multiplex PCR, yet TCRdb's version contains in-frame clones alone and is incomplete. Of approximately 90,000 clones in the sample, 83% are singletons; the top ten hold 15% to 20%. Sequenced here: peripheral blood mononuclear cells (PBMCs), sampled before the fourth cycle of nivolumab. The receptors here all came from a human donor with classical Hodgkin lymphoma. CDR3s include the opening cysteine and the closing phenylalanine or tryptophan. Each record gives: J gene, V gene, D gene, clone size, CDR3 DNA, CDR3 protein. D genes are given only for firm matches. Expanded clones get a size class; other rows say once, few or many, or leave the size out.

j_call: TRBJ2-7; v_call: TRBV5-1; d_call: TRBD1; clone_size: -; cdr3_nt: TGCGCCACCTCCGTTGGGACAGGTCAAACTCATGGAGAGCAGTACTTC; cdr3_aa: CATSVGTGQTHGEQYF
j_call: TRBJ2-3; v_call: TRBV19; d_call: TRBD2; clone_size: -; cdr3_nt: TGTGCCAGTAGTATTCAAGCGGGACTCTACGGGACAGATACGCAGTATTTT; cdr3_aa: CASSIQAGLYGTDTQYF
j_call: TRBJ2-1; v_call: TRBV2; d_call: -; clone_size: once; cdr3_nt: TGTGCCAGCAGTGTAGATGGGACCTACAATGAGCAGTTCTTC; cdr3_aa: CASSVDGTYNEQFF
j_call: TRBJ1-1; v_call: TRBV6-5; d_call: -; clone_size: -; cdr3_nt: TGTGCCAGCAGTTACTCGAGGGGAAGTACTGAAGCTTTCTTT; cdr3_aa: CASSYSRGSTEAFF
j_call: TRBJ1-1; v_call: TRBV5-1; d_call: TRBD1; clone_size: -; cdr3_nt: TGCGCCAGCAGCGACTGGACAGGCAACACTGAAGCTTTCTTT; cdr3_aa: CASSDWTGNTEAFF
j_call: TRBJ2-7; v_call: TRBV6-1; d_call: TRBD1; clone_size: few; cdr3_nt: TGTGCCAGCAGTTCCGGGACAGGGCCCGGCGAGCAGTACTTC; cdr3_aa: CASSSGTGPGEQYF
j_call: TRBJ1-2; v_call: TRBV10-3; d_call: TRBD1; clone_size: -; cdr3_nt: TGTGCCATCAGTGGGGGACAGGATGGCTACACCTTC; cdr3_aa: CAISGGQDGYTF
j_call: TRBJ1-3; v_call: TRBV23-1; d_call: TRBD1; clone_size: -; cdr3_nt: TGCGCCATCCCCACCCGGGACAGGGCCGGAAACACCATATATTTT; cdr3_aa: CAIPTRDRAGNTIYF
j_call: TRBJ2-1; v_call: TRBV29-1; d_call: TRBD2; clone_size: -; cdr3_nt: TGCAGCGTTGCCCGTACTAGCGGAGAGTACAATGAGCAGTTCTTC; cdr3_aa: CSVARTSGEYNEQFF
j_call: TRBJ2-7; v_call: TRBV28; d_call: TRBD1; clone_size: -; cdr3_nt: TGTGCCAGCAGTTTAGTGGGACAGGGTTTCCACGAGCAGTACTTC; cdr3_aa: CASSLVGQGFHEQYF
j_call: TRBJ2-1; v_call: TRBV1; d_call: -; clone_size: few; cdr3_nt: TGCACCAGCAGCCAAGATGAAGGAAACAATGAGCAGTTCTTC; cdr3_aa: CTSSQDEGNNEQFF
j_call: TRBJ2-1; v_call: TRBV7-2; d_call: TRBD2; clone_size: -; cdr3_nt: TGTGCCAGCCACGCGGCGGGCGGGAGTATCGGAAATGAGCAGTTCTTC; cdr3_aa: CASHAAGGSIGNEQFF
j_call: TRBJ1-4; v_call: TRBV6-5; d_call: -; clone_size: -; cdr3_nt: TGTGCCAGCAGTTCAGGTGCGGTTCGAGAAAAACTGTTTTTT; cdr3_aa: CASSSGAVREKLFF
j_call: TRBJ1-1; v_call: TRBV4-1; d_call: -; clone_size: -; cdr3_nt: TGCGCCAGCAGCCAAGTTGGAGGTCGGGGGGTGCCTGAAGCTTTCTTT; cdr3_aa: CASSQVGGRGVPEAFF
j_call: TRBJ2-3; v_call: TRBV18; d_call: TRBD2; clone_size: -; cdr3_nt: TGTGCCAGCTCACCGCTAGCGGGAGTAGAAGATACGCAGTATTTT; cdr3_aa: CASSPLAGVEDTQYF
j_call: TRBJ1-1; v_call: TRBV6-6; d_call: TRBD1; clone_size: -; cdr3_nt: TGTGCCAGCAGTCCTTCGGGACAGGGGGAAGCTTTCTTT; cdr3_aa: CASSPSGQGEAFF
j_call: TRBJ1-1; v_call: TRBV19; d_call: -; clone_size: -; cdr3_nt: TGTGCCAGTAGTATAGGGGAGGGCGGGAACACTGAAGCTTTCTTT; cdr3_aa: CASSIGEGGNTEAFF
j_call: TRBJ1-4; v_call: TRBV2; d_call: -; clone_size: -; cdr3_nt: TGTGCCAGCAGCGCTGACAGTCCTAATGAAAAACTGTTTTTT; cdr3_aa: CASSADSPNEKLFF
j_call: TRBJ2-3; v_call: TRBV7-8; d_call: -; clone_size: many; cdr3_nt: TGTGCCAGCAGCTTAACCCAGGCTAGCACAGATACGCAGTATTTT; cdr3_aa: CASSLTQASTDTQYF
j_call: TRBJ2-1; v_call: TRBV10-2; d_call: -; clone_size: -; cdr3_nt: TGCGCCAGCAGTGAGTCAGCGTCGAATGAGCAGTTCTTC; cdr3_aa: CASSESASNEQFF